These 32 T cell receptor beta chains were sequenced from one sample in a study of human T cells and chemical hapten exposure. Sample time point: patch test 1, 2 weeks after DPC sensitization. As for treatment: therapeutic diphenylcyclopropenone sensitization with weekly scalp DPC. MiXCR was run by TCRdb on the RACE reads, yielding one entry per CDR3 protein. In the table there are just over 80,000 distinct CDR3 sequences, around a tenth of which are singletons. The material sequenced was whole blood, taken in connection with sensitization to the hapten diphenylcyclopropenone (DPC). These TCRs come from a woman aged 50 to 60 with alopecia areata. Some clones in this sample may be carry-over from other donors' samples.

The gene calls are TRBV28 and TRBJ1-6; D perhaps matches TRBD1 (5 bases). CDR3 length equals 12 residues. V was cut by 2 bases and J by 11 bases, with 7 bases left in between. Germline CDR1 is MDHEN and CDR2 is SYDVKM. The CDR3 protein is CASSLKGPPLHF. The CDR3 nucleotides are TGTGCCAGCAGTTTAAAGGGGCCACCCCTCCACTTT.

This clonotype was detected only a few times. The genes are TRBV5-1 and TRBJ2-1; the D is unclear. The V end lost 0 bases, the J end lost 8 bases, and 15 bases lay between the germline ends. This CDR3 is built from 15 residues. CDR1 and CDR2 from the germline V gene are SGHRS and YFSETQ. The CDR3 nucleotides are TGCGCCAGCAGCTTGGCCCTTACTGACGGCTATGAGCAGTTCTTC. Encoded protein: CASSLALTDGYEQFF.

This chain uses TRBV5-4 with TRBJ2-7, with D perhaps matching TRBD1 (5 bases). Trimming left V 3 bases short and J 6 bases short, with 13 bases between. Germline V gene data show CDR1 as SGHNT and CDR2 as YYREEE (reference sequence). This CDR3 is 13 amino acids long. CDR3 coding DNA: TGTGCCAGCAGCTCCCAAGGGGTCGGCGAGCAGTACTTC. Amino acids: CASSSQGVGEQYF.

Only one count was recorded for this clonotype. This chain joins TRBV2 and TRBJ2-7; no reliable D call. The CDR3 consists of 11 residues. V was clipped by 4 bases and J by 4 bases, with 5 bases between them. The germline V gene has CDR1 SNHLY and CDR2 FYNNEI. The CDR3 loop is CASSGQYEQYF. The CDR3 DNA is TGTGCCAGCAGTGGACAATACGAGCAGTACTTC.

This clonotype was counted a few times. The rearrangement links TRBV7-9 to TRBJ1-6; D remains unclear. The CDR3 runs to 14 residues. V lost 5 bases and J 0 bases, leaving 5 bases between the germline ends. CDR1 and CDR2 (germline): SEHNR, FQNEAQ (reference sequence). The CDR3 coding sequence is TGTGCCAGCAGCCAGAGCTCCTATAATTCACCCCTCCACTTT. It specifies CASSQSSYNSPLHF.

The chain combines TRBV5-1 with TRBJ2-5, with TRBD1 as a possible D gene (6 bases). Germline V gene sequence: CDR1 SGHRS, CDR2 YFSETQ. CDR3 length: 15 amino acids. Trimming pared 2 bases from V and 1 base from J, leaving 12 bases between. In nucleotides, the CDR3 is TGCGCCAGCAGCTTAATGGGACATTCCCAAGAGACCCAGTACTTC. The encoded protein is CASSLMGHSQETQYF. Combining the CDR3 with reference TRBV5-1 and TRBJ2-5 gives the whole variable domain KAGVTQTPRYLIKTRGQQVTLSCSPISGHRSVSWYQQTPGQGLQFLFEYFSETQRNKGNFPGRFSGRQFSNSRSEMNVSTLELGDSALYLCASSLMGHSQETQYFGPGTRLLVL.

In this sample, this clonotype turned up many times. The J gene is TRBJ2-6, the V gene TRBV5-1, with 11 bases lining up with TRBD2. V trimming: 3 bases; J trimming: 0 bases; junction bases outside the gene matches: 8. Germline CDR1 is SGHRS and CDR2 is YFSETQ. CDR3 length equals 19 residues. The CDR3 DNA reads as TGCGCCAGCAGCTCTTACGGGACTAGCGGTCGCTCTGGGGCCAACGTCCTGACTTTC. Translated: CASSSYGTSGRSGANVLTF. Together with reference TRBV5-1 and TRBJ2-6, the CDR3 gives the full variable domain: KAGVTQTPRYLIKTRGQQVTLSCSPISGHRSVSWYQQTPGQGLQFLFEYFSETQRNKGNFPGRFSGRQFSNSRSEMNVSTLELGDSALYLCASSSYGTSGRSGANVLTFGAGSRLTVL.

The genes are TRBV7-3 and TRBJ2-3; a weak D match, TRBD2 (6 bases). Deletions cut 4 bases from V and 0 bases from J, with 14 bases between. The CDR3 is made up of 16 amino acids. Germline CDR1 SGHTA, CDR2 FQGTGA. The CDR3, as DNA: TGTGCCAGCAGCTCAAATGGGGGGTTAAGCACAGATACGCAGTATTTT. Translated: CASSSNGGLSTDTQYF.

Only a few counts were recorded for this clonotype. The genes are TRBV7-2 and TRBJ2-6, with unresolved D. The V and J ends lost 5 bases and 0 bases respectively, with 8 bases between them. Germline values: CDR1 SGHTA, CDR2 FQGNSA. This CDR3 has 15 residues. The CDR3 sequence: CASSLFVSGANVLTF. The CDR3 DNA sequence: TGTGCCAGCAGCCTATTTGTCTCTGGGGCCAACGTCCTGACTTTC.

The V gene is TRBV6-6, the J gene TRBJ2-5; a weak D match, TRBD2 (6 bases). Per germline, CDR1 MNHNY and CDR2 SVGAGI (reference sequence). Trimming cost V 2 bases and J 0 bases, with 10 bases left between them. The CDR3 contains 15 residues. The CDR3 reads CASSYGGLNQETQYF. CDR3 bases: TGTGCCAGCAGTTACGGGGGGTTAAACCAAGAGACCCAGTACTTC.

The chain employs TRBV3-1 and TRBJ1-2; D is uncertain. V lost 4 bases and J lost 4, with 13 bases in between. CDR3 size: 14 residues. Germline CDR1 is LGHDT and CDR2 is YNNKEL (reference sequence). In nucleotides, the CDR3 is TGTGCCAGCAGCCCCCAGTCGAACCCCTATGGCTACACCTTC. The encoded protein is CASSPQSNPYGYTF.

The table lists this clonotype with a few counts. CDR3 sequence reads: CASSTPAGANSPLHF. The CDR3 bases are TGTGCCAGCAGTACCCCAGCGGGGGCGAATTCACCCCTCCACTTT. The genes are TRBV6-6 and TRBJ1-6; tentatively, D is TRBD1 (6 bases). Per germline, CDR1 MNHNY and CDR2 SVGAGI (reference sequence). The V end lost 5 bases, the J end lost 7 bases, and 15 bases lay between the germline ends. The CDR3 sequence is 15 residues long.

This clonotype was found many times. The chain employs TRBV12-3 or TRBV12-4 and TRBJ2-2, with D unresolved. CDR3 length: 15 amino acids. Trimming left V 7 bases short and J 2 bases short, with 14 bases between. This CDR3 is CASNPGPTNTGELFF. CDR3 nucleotides: TGTGCCAGCAACCCCGGACCAACCAACACCGGGGAGCTGTTTTTT.

This clonotype has a handful of counts. The chain carries TRBV25-1 and TRBJ2-5, with 9 bases fitting TRBD2. The CDR3 consists of 17 residues. The germline V gene encodes CDR1 MGHDK and CDR2 SYGVNS. J lost 4 bases, V lost 0 bases, and 9 bases had no gene match. The CDR3 DNA is TGTGCCAGCAGTGAATACCTGCCTAGCGGGACGGGAGAGACCCAGTACTTC. It is translated as CASSEYLPSGTGETQYF.

Written as DNA, the CDR3 is TGTGCCAGCAGTTTACCCTCAGGGGGCCGGCGCGGCTACACCTTC. Its translation: CASSLPSGGRRGYTF. This chain uses TRBV28 with TRBJ1-2; TRBD1 agrees at 8 bases. Losses at the gene ends were 2 bases for V and 8 bases for J; bases not matched to a gene: 10. The length of the CDR3 is 15 residues. In germline, CDR1 is MDHEN, CDR2 SYDVKM.

There are many counts of this clonotype. The rearrangement joins TRBV6-2 or TRBV6-3 to TRBJ1-1, with TRBD1 identical over 10 bases. The CDR3 runs to 13 residues. Per the germline V gene, CDR1 is MNHEY and CDR2 is SVGEGT. The trim removed 6 bases at V and 3 bases at J, leaving 1 base unmatched. The CDR3 coding sequence is TGTGCCAGCAGGGGGACAGGGGACACTGAAGCTTTCTTT. Translating it yields CASRGTGDTEAFF.

Note on this clonotype: Compared with germline, one end of the junction differs, possibly owing to a read error. The CDR3 protein is CASNLPLSSYNEQFF. The DNA of the CDR3 is TGTGCCAGCAATTTACCTCTGAGCTCCTACAATGAGCAGTTCTTC. The V gene is TRBV28, the J gene TRBJ2-1; D not certain. Per the germline V gene, CDR1 is MDHEN and CDR2 is SYDVKM. The CDR3 spans 15 residues.

This clonotype was counted ten times or more. CDR3 residues: CSVRQGASNQPQHF. In DNA form, the CDR3 reads TGCAGCGTTCGACAGGGGGCCAGCAATCAGCCCCAGCATTTT. The rearrangement links TRBV29-1 to TRBJ1-5, with 10 bases identical to TRBD1. Trimming cost V 5 bases and J 1 base; bases outside gene matches: 2. Germline-derived CDR1 and CDR2 are SQVTM and ANQGSEA. The length of the CDR3 is 14 residues. The full variable domain, completed using reference TRBV29-1 and TRBJ1-5, is SAVISQKPSRDICQRGTSLTIQCQVDSQVTMMFWYRQQPGQSLTLIATANQGSEATYESGFVIDKFPISRPNLTFSTLTVSNMSPEDSSIYLCSVRQGASNQPQHFGDGTRLSIL.

This clonotype was seen only a few times. The chain recombines TRBV5-1 with TRBJ1-6, with D possibly being TRBD1 (5 bases). The germline V and J ends were trimmed by 0 bases and 9 bases, with 7 bases remaining between them. The germline gives CDR1 SGHRS, CDR2 YFSETQ. This CDR3 is built from 13 residues. The CDR3, as DNA: TGCGCCAGCAGCTTGGGGGGACCTTCACCCCTCCACTTT. It specifies CASSLGGPSPLHF.

The table lists this clonotype with a few counts. V usage is TRBV6-2 or TRBV6-3 and J usage is TRBJ1-1, with D unresolved. The CDR3 is 14 residues long. Looked up from germline, CDR1 is MNHEY and CDR2 is SVGEGT. Trimming stripped 5 bases from V and 1 base from J, with 11 bases between. CDR3 loop: CASSDTRQNTEAFF. In DNA form, the CDR3 reads TGTGCCAGCAGTGACACCCGACAGAACACTGAAGCTTTCTTT.

This clonotype was counted only a few times. This chain connects TRBV7-2 to TRBJ1-5; 8 bases line up with TRBD1. Germline CDR1 SGHTA, CDR2 FQGNSA. The CDR3 length is 16 residues. The junction had 8 bases not matched to a gene; V was cut back by 5 bases and J by 2 bases. DNA of the CDR3: TGTGCCAGCAGCCCAGAGGACAGGGTCGGCAATCAGCCCCAGCATTTT. Encoded protein: CASSPEDRVGNQPQHF.

This clonotype has more than one count but fewer than ten. The chain joins TRBV27 to TRBJ1-4, with 9 bases matching TRBD1. Trimming cost V 0 bases and J 6 bases; bases outside gene matches: 5. The germline V gene encodes CDR1 MNHEY and CDR2 SMNVEV (reference sequence). The CDR3 contains 16 residues. Here the CDR3 reads CASSLSWGQGYEKLFF. The CDR3 nucleotides read TGTGCCAGCAGTTTATCGTGGGGACAGGGTTATGAAAAACTGTTTTTT.

V gene TRBV11-1 combines with J gene TRBJ2-3, with a tentative D call TRBD2 (6 bases). This CDR3 has 13 residues. With 5 bases removed from V and 4 bases from J, the gap between germline ends came to 10 bases. From germline, CDR1 is SGHAT and CDR2 FQDESV (reference sequence). For the CDR3, the DNA is TGTGCCAGCAGCGGGGGACTCCCAGATACGCAGTATTTT. It translates to CASSGGLPDTQYF.

This clonotype was counted at least ten times. The chain joins TRBV29-1 to TRBJ2-1; 9 bases are a match to TRBD2. The germline V gene encodes CDR1 SQVTM and CDR2 ANQGSEA. The CDR3 extends over 13 amino acids. The V gene end was trimmed by 4 bases and the J gene end by 6 bases; junction bases not matched to a gene: 4. CDR3 DNA: TGCAGCGTTGGCGGTAGCGGGAGCAATGAGCAGTTCTTC. Its translation: CSVGGSGSNEQFF.

This clonotype was counted at least ten times. V is TRBV29-1 and J is TRBJ1-2; the D gene is possibly TRBD1 (5 bases). V lost 4 bases and J 8 bases, leaving 20 bases between the germline ends. The germline gives CDR1 SQVTM, CDR2 ANQGSEA. This CDR3 has 14 amino acids. CDR3 residues: CSVGDPTGRLGYTF. The CDR3 coding sequence is TGCAGCGTTGGAGACCCAACAGGTCGTCTAGGCTACACCTTC.

This rearrangement joins TRBV7-2 to TRBJ1-3; 8 bases fit TRBD1. V lost 5 bases to trimming and J lost 1 base; unmatched junction nucleotides: 7. CDR1 and CDR2 from the germline V gene are SGHTA and FQGNSA. There are 16 residues in the CDR3. CDR3 residues: CASSPDRGLSGNTIYF. The DNA for the CDR3 is TGTGCCAGCAGCCCAGACAGGGGCCTTTCTGGAAACACCATATATTTT.

The table lists this clonotype with a few counts. The chain couples TRBV7-2 to TRBJ1-4, with 8 positions matching TRBD1. Germline values: CDR1 SGHTA, CDR2 FQGNSA. The CDR3 contains 13 residues. Germline trimming cut 6 bases from V and 11 bases from J; bases unmatched to any gene: 8. In nucleotides, the CDR3 is TGTGCCAGCAGGCCGACAGGGGCAGGCAAACTGTTTTTT. It codes for CASRPTGAGKLFF. Drawing the rest from reference TRBV7-2 and TRBJ1-4, the complete variable domain is GAGVSQSPSNKVTEKGKDVELRCDPISGHTALYWYRQSLGQGLEFLIYFQGNSAPDKSGLPSDRFSAERTGGSVSTLTIQRTQQEDSAVYLCASRPTGAGKLFFGSGTQLSVL.

This clonotype came up a few times. The chain combines TRBV12-5 with TRBJ2-2; TRBD1 might be the D (5 bases). This CDR3 spans 14 amino acids. Germline CDR1 reads LGHNT; CDR2 reads FRNRAP. V gave up 1 base and J gave up 6 bases, with 9 bases separating them. CDR3 protein: CASGLEGKAGELFF. CDR3 DNA sequence: TGTGCTAGTGGTTTGGAGGGGAAGGCCGGGGAGCTGTTTTTT.

The genes are TRBV14 and TRBJ2-7; D uncertain. Germline CDR1 reads SGHDN; CDR2 reads FVKESK. The CDR3 length is 13 residues. V shed 1 base and J shed 4 bases, with 8 bases lying between them. Here the CDR3 DNA reads TGTGCCAGCAGCCAAGTGTACGGATACGAGCAGTACTTC. Amino acids: CASSQVYGYEQYF.

This clonotype was detected ten times or more. Germline is not matched at one junction end, which may reflect a read error. The gene calls are TRBV7-7 and TRBJ2-5; D may be TRBD1 or TRBD2 (6 bases each). The CDR3 spans 15 residues. CDR1 is SSHAT and CDR2 is FNYEAQ in the germline V gene (reference sequence). The CDR3 DNA sequence: TGTGCTAGCAGCCGTGACGGAGGAGGGGGAGAGACCCAGTACTTC. Translating it yields CASSRDGGGGETQYF.

This clonotype was picked up a small number of times. V usage is TRBV28 and J usage is TRBJ2-2, with D possibly being TRBD1 or TRBD2 (5 bases each). This CDR3 comprises 17 residues. CDR1 and CDR2 (germline): MDHEN, SYDVKM. Trimming took 5 bases from V and 5 from J, leaving 21 bases between them. The CDR3 reads CASSAGTGRARTGELFF. The CDR3 bases are TGTGCCAGCAGTGCTGGGACGGGGCGGGCGAGGACCGGGGAGCTGTTTTTT.

V gene TRBV24-1 combines with J gene TRBJ2-7; D is perhaps TRBD2 (5 bases). CDR3 length equals 13 residues. Trimming removed 9 bases from V and 3 bases from J, with 14 bases in between. Per the germline V gene, CDR1 is KGHDR and CDR2 is SFDVKD. The CDR3 coding sequence is TGTGCCACCTCCCCCGGGAACGTCTACGAGCAGTACTTC. As protein: CATSPGNVYEQYF.